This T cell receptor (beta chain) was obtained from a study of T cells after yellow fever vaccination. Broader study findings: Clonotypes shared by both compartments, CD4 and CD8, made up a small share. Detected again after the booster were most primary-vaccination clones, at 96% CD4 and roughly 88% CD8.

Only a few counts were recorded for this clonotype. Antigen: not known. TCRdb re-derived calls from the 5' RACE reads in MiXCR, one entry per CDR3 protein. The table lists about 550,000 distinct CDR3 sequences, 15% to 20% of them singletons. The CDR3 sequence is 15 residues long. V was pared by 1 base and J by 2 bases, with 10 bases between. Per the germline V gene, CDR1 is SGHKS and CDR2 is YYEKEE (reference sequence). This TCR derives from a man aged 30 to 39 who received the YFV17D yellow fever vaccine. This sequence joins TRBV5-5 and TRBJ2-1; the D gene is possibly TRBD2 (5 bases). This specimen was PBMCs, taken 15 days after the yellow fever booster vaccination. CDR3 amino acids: CASSLSGWAYNEQFF. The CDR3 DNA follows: TGTGCCAGCAGCTTGTCGGGGTGGGCCTACAATGAGCAGTTCTTC. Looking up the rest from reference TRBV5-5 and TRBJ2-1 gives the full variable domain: DAGVTQSPTHLIKTRGQQVTLRCSPISGHKSVSWYQQVLGQGPQFIFQYYEKEERGRGNFPDRFSARQFPNYSSELNVNALLLGDSALYLCASSLSGWAYNEQFFGPGTRLTVL.